This T cell receptor beta chain was captured by sequencing in a study of T cell changes during pregnancy in multiple sclerosis. This CDR3 spans 18 amino acids. V lost 5 bases and J lost 4; bases outside the gene matches: 14. Germline V gives CDR1 SNHLY, CDR2 FYNNEI. Some clones are missing from TCRdb's copy, which holds only in-frame ones; the method was immunoSEQ multiplex PCR. This table holds roughly 89,000 clones, approximately 93% found once. V gene TRBV2 combines with J gene TRBJ2-6; 7 positions agree with TRBD1. The sequencing used peripheral blood, collected after pregnancy. The TCR was taken from a female donor in good health, enrolled as a control in a pregnancy study. CDR3 sequence: CASSPKKTGISGANVLTF. The CDR3 nucleotides are TGTGCCAGCAGTCCAAAAAAGACAGGGATCTCGGGGGCCAACGTCCTGACTTTC.